The entry that follows covers one TCR beta chain sequence. The data stem from a study of blood T cell repertoires in COVID-19. Across the whole study: T cells, B-cell-depleted T cells, or PBMCs supplied cDNA or gDNA.

CDR1 and CDR2 (germline): SGHTA, FQGNSA. The CDR3 covers 14 residues. The V gene end was trimmed by 5 bases and the J gene end by 5 bases; junction bases not matched to a gene: 6. Profiled with immunoSEQ multiplex PCR; TCRdb holds only in-frame clones, not every one. The sample has 55,000 to 85,000 clones; 79% are singletons. The receptor was derived from a man aged 55 to 70 with active or convalescent COVID-19. What was sequenced was peripheral blood. This rearrangement joins TRBV7-2 to TRBJ2-7; TRBD1 aligns across 10 bases. CDR3 in amino acids: CASSPGTGEDEQYF. DNA for the CDR3: TGTGCCAGCAGCCCTGGGACAGGGGAGGACGAGCAGTACTTC.